A selection of T cell receptor beta chains follows, all from one sample in a study of OX40 agonist ivuxolimab in advanced cancers. Only in-frame clones appear in the TCRdb table, and some are missing; sequencing was by immunoSEQ multiplex PCR. The sample holds approximately 90,000 clones, around 90% seen once. This material consisted of CD4+ or CD8+ T cells sorted from blood, taken in a trial of the OX40 agonist ivuxolimab. The receptors come from an adult with an advanced solid tumor such as melanoma, head and neck, liver or kidney cancer. Each CDR3 is given with its conserved first and last residue. Each record gives: clone size, J gene, V gene, CDR3 length, D gene, CDR3 protein, CDR3 DNA. The D gene is left open where the match is weak. Rows give clone size only sometimes, using once, few, many, or a class for an expanded clone.

clone_size: -
j_call: TRBJ1-6
v_call: TRBV6-6
cdr3_length: 14
d_call: -
cdr3_aa: CASRPPGFNSPLHF
cdr3_nt: TGTGCCAGCAGACCTCCAGGTTTTAATTCACCCCTCCACTTT

clone_size: -
j_call: TRBJ2-7
v_call: TRBV27
cdr3_length: 14
d_call: -
cdr3_aa: CASSPRGTSYEQYF
cdr3_nt: TGTGCCAGCAGTCCAAGGGGGACATCCTACGAGCAGTACTTC

clone_size: -
j_call: TRBJ2-7
v_call: TRBV5-4
cdr3_length: 17
d_call: TRBD2
cdr3_aa: CASSLASGRVSSYEQYF
cdr3_nt: TGTGCCAGCAGCTTGGCTAGCGGGAGGGTGAGCTCCTACGAGCAGTACTTC

clone_size: -
j_call: TRBJ1-4
v_call: TRBV6-5
cdr3_length: 16
d_call: TRBD1
cdr3_aa: CASSYSASGQGEKLFF
cdr3_nt: TGTGCCAGCAGTTACTCCGCTTCCGGACAGGGAGAAAAACTGTTTTTT

clone_size: -
j_call: TRBJ2-6
v_call: TRBV5-1
cdr3_length: 18
d_call: -
cdr3_aa: CASSFPGIRNSGANVLTF
cdr3_nt: TGCGCCAGCAGCTTCCCGGGAATAAGGAACTCTGGGGCCAACGTCCTGACTTTC

clone_size: -
j_call: TRBJ1-5
v_call: TRBV29-1
cdr3_length: 13
d_call: -
cdr3_aa: CSVQATVNQPQHF
cdr3_nt: TGCAGCGTTCAAGCGACAGTCAATCAGCCCCAGCATTTT

clone_size: -
j_call: TRBJ2-2
v_call: TRBV27
cdr3_length: 12
d_call: -
cdr3_aa: CASSFRPGELFF
cdr3_nt: TGTGCCAGCAGTTTCCGACCCGGGGAGCTGTTTTTT

clone_size: few
j_call: TRBJ1-2
v_call: TRBV19
cdr3_length: 17
d_call: -
cdr3_aa: CASSITLSTVINYGYTF
cdr3_nt: TGTGCCAGTAGTATAACCCTCTCGACAGTAATTAACTATGGCTACACCTTC

clone_size: once
j_call: TRBJ2-4
v_call: TRBV9
cdr3_length: 18
d_call: TRBD1
cdr3_aa: CASSAKSGTGVAKNIQYF
cdr3_nt: TGTGCCAGCAGCGCGAAGTCCGGGACAGGAGTAGCCAAAAACATTCAGTACTTC

clone_size: -
j_call: TRBJ2-5
v_call: TRBV11-2
cdr3_length: 14
d_call: TRBD1
cdr3_aa: CASSPGTAQETQYF
cdr3_nt: TGTGCCAGCAGCCCCGGGACAGCCCAAGAGACCCAGTACTTC

clone_size: -
j_call: TRBJ1-4
v_call: TRBV9
cdr3_length: 15
d_call: TRBD1
cdr3_aa: CASSPRTGENEKLFF
cdr3_nt: TGTGCCAGCAGCCCCCGGACAGGGGAGAATGAAAAACTGTTTTTT

clone_size: -
j_call: TRBJ2-1
v_call: TRBV5-1
cdr3_length: 16
d_call: TRBD2
cdr3_aa: CASRRLTGTRYNEQFF
cdr3_nt: TGCGCCAGCAGACGTTTGACCGGGACTAGGTACAATGAGCAGTTCTTC

clone_size: -
j_call: TRBJ1-2
v_call: TRBV6-4
cdr3_length: 14
d_call: TRBD1
cdr3_aa: CASSAGTGYYGYTF
cdr3_nt: TGTGCCAGCAGCGCCGGGACAGGGTATTATGGCTACACCTTC

clone_size: once
j_call: TRBJ2-7
v_call: TRBV27
cdr3_length: 14
d_call: -
cdr3_aa: CASSFGGITYEQYF
cdr3_nt: TGTGCCAGCAGTTTCGGGGGAATTACCTACGAGCAGTACTTC

clone_size: -
j_call: TRBJ2-7
v_call: TRBV19
cdr3_length: 15
d_call: TRBD2
cdr3_aa: CASSISGNSFYEQYF
cdr3_nt: TGTGCCAGTAGCATTAGCGGGAATAGCTTCTACGAGCAGTACTTC

clone_size: once
j_call: TRBJ2-7
v_call: TRBV11-3
cdr3_length: 16
d_call: TRBD2
cdr3_aa: CASSASLGLAGGEQYF
cdr3_nt: TGTGCCAGCAGCGCCTCTCTGGGACTAGCGGGAGGCGAGCAGTACTTC

clone_size: -
j_call: TRBJ2-7
v_call: TRBV28
cdr3_length: 12
d_call: TRBD1
cdr3_aa: CASLDRAYEQYF
cdr3_nt: TGTGCCAGCCTCGACAGGGCCTACGAGCAGTACTTC

clone_size: -
j_call: TRBJ2-5
v_call: TRBV29-1
cdr3_length: 13
d_call: -
cdr3_aa: CSVRGERQETQYF
cdr3_nt: TGCAGCGTCAGGGGGGAGAGACAAGAGACCCAGTACTTC

clone_size: -
j_call: TRBJ2-1
v_call: TRBV7-9
cdr3_length: 15
d_call: -
cdr3_aa: CASSLARGKANEQFF
cdr3_nt: TGTGCCAGCAGCTTAGCGAGGGGGAAGGCGAATGAGCAGTTCTTC

clone_size: -
j_call: TRBJ2-2
v_call: TRBV5-1
cdr3_length: 17
d_call: -
cdr3_aa: CASSLGSSEVRTGELFF
cdr3_nt: TGCGCCAGCAGCTTGGGTTCTAGCGAAGTGAGGACCGGGGAGCTGTTTTTT

clone_size: -
j_call: TRBJ2-7
v_call: TRBV18
cdr3_length: 14
d_call: -
cdr3_aa: CASSPDRQTYEQYF
cdr3_nt: TGTGCCAGCTCACCCGACCGACAGACCTACGAGCAGTACTTC

clone_size: -
j_call: TRBJ2-7
v_call: TRBV5-1
cdr3_length: 14
d_call: -
cdr3_aa: CASSPLGSHYEQYF
cdr3_nt: TGCGCCAGCAGCCCCCTGGGGTCGCACTACGAGCAGTACTTC

clone_size: -
j_call: TRBJ2-2
v_call: TRBV10-2
cdr3_length: 15
d_call: -
cdr3_aa: CASSDFGTYTGELFF
cdr3_nt: TGCGCCAGCAGTGATTTTGGGACCTACACCGGGGAGCTGTTTTTT

clone_size: -
j_call: TRBJ1-3
v_call: TRBV5-5
cdr3_length: 15
d_call: TRBD1
cdr3_aa: CASSIFRDRGNTIYF
cdr3_nt: TGTGCCAGCAGCATCTTCCGGGACAGGGGAAACACCATATATTTT

clone_size: -
j_call: TRBJ1-1
v_call: TRBV18
cdr3_length: 15
d_call: -
cdr3_aa: CASSPSSQLNTEAFF
cdr3_nt: TGTGCCAGCTCACCAAGTTCACAGCTGAACACTGAAGCTTTCTTT

clone_size: once
j_call: TRBJ2-5
v_call: TRBV28
cdr3_length: 15
d_call: -
cdr3_aa: CASAIPGTVQETQYF
cdr3_nt: TGTGCCAGCGCAATACCAGGGACCGTGCAAGAGACCCAGTACTTC

clone_size: -
j_call: TRBJ1-3
v_call: TRBV19
cdr3_length: 16
d_call: -
cdr3_aa: CASTDPGRPSGNTIYF
cdr3_nt: TGTGCCAGTACCGACCCAGGACGGCCCTCTGGAAACACCATATATTTT

clone_size: -
j_call: TRBJ2-7
v_call: TRBV4-1
cdr3_length: 16
d_call: -
cdr3_aa: CASSQVLGPTGYEQYF
cdr3_nt: TGCGCCAGCAGCCAAGTATTAGGACCAACCGGCTACGAGCAGTACTTC

clone_size: -
j_call: TRBJ2-7
v_call: TRBV19
cdr3_length: 15
d_call: -
cdr3_aa: CASSPSGRGSYEQYF
cdr3_nt: TGTGCCAGTAGTCCGAGCGGAAGGGGATCCTACGAGCAGTACTTC

clone_size: -
j_call: TRBJ2-1
v_call: TRBV21-1
cdr3_length: 17
d_call: -
cdr3_aa: CASSPSRGQKGYNEQFF
cdr3_nt: TGTGCCAGCAGCCCTTCCCGGGGCCAAAAGGGTTACAATGAGCAGTTCTTC

clone_size: -
j_call: TRBJ2-7
v_call: TRBV5-1
cdr3_length: 17
d_call: TRBD2
cdr3_aa: CASSLSGRELVGHEQYF
cdr3_nt: TGCGCCAGCAGCCTTAGCGGGAGGGAGCTCGTCGGCCACGAGCAGTACTTC

clone_size: -
j_call: TRBJ2-7
v_call: TRBV9
cdr3_length: 15
d_call: TRBD2
cdr3_aa: CASSPGLAGLWEQYF
cdr3_nt: TGTGCCAGCAGCCCGGGACTAGCGGGACTCTGGGAGCAGTACTTC

clone_size: -
j_call: TRBJ1-2
v_call: TRBV19
cdr3_length: 14
d_call: -
cdr3_aa: CASSPGPPNYGYTF
cdr3_nt: TGTGCCAGTAGTCCGGGACCGCCCAACTATGGCTACACCTTC

clone_size: -
j_call: TRBJ2-1
v_call: TRBV7-9
cdr3_length: 15
d_call: TRBD2
cdr3_aa: CASSPSGSSYNEQFF
cdr3_nt: TGTGCCAGCAGCCCAAGCGGGAGTTCCTACAATGAGCAGTTCTTC

clone_size: once
j_call: TRBJ1-2
v_call: TRBV10-1
cdr3_length: 19
d_call: TRBD1
cdr3_aa: CASSDGDSGPGARGYGYTF
cdr3_nt: TGCGCCAGCAGTGACGGGGACAGTGGGCCAGGGGCGCGAGGCTATGGCTACACCTTC

clone_size: once
j_call: TRBJ2-1
v_call: TRBV5-1
cdr3_length: 14
d_call: TRBD1
cdr3_aa: CASSLRQGRNEQFF
cdr3_nt: TGCGCCAGCAGCTTGCGACAGGGCCGGAATGAGCAGTTCTTC

clone_size: few
j_call: TRBJ2-7
v_call: TRBV19
cdr3_length: 16
d_call: TRBD2
cdr3_aa: CASSTRTSGQSYEQYF
cdr3_nt: TGTGCCAGTAGTACCCGGACTAGCGGGCAATCCTACGAGCAGTACTTC